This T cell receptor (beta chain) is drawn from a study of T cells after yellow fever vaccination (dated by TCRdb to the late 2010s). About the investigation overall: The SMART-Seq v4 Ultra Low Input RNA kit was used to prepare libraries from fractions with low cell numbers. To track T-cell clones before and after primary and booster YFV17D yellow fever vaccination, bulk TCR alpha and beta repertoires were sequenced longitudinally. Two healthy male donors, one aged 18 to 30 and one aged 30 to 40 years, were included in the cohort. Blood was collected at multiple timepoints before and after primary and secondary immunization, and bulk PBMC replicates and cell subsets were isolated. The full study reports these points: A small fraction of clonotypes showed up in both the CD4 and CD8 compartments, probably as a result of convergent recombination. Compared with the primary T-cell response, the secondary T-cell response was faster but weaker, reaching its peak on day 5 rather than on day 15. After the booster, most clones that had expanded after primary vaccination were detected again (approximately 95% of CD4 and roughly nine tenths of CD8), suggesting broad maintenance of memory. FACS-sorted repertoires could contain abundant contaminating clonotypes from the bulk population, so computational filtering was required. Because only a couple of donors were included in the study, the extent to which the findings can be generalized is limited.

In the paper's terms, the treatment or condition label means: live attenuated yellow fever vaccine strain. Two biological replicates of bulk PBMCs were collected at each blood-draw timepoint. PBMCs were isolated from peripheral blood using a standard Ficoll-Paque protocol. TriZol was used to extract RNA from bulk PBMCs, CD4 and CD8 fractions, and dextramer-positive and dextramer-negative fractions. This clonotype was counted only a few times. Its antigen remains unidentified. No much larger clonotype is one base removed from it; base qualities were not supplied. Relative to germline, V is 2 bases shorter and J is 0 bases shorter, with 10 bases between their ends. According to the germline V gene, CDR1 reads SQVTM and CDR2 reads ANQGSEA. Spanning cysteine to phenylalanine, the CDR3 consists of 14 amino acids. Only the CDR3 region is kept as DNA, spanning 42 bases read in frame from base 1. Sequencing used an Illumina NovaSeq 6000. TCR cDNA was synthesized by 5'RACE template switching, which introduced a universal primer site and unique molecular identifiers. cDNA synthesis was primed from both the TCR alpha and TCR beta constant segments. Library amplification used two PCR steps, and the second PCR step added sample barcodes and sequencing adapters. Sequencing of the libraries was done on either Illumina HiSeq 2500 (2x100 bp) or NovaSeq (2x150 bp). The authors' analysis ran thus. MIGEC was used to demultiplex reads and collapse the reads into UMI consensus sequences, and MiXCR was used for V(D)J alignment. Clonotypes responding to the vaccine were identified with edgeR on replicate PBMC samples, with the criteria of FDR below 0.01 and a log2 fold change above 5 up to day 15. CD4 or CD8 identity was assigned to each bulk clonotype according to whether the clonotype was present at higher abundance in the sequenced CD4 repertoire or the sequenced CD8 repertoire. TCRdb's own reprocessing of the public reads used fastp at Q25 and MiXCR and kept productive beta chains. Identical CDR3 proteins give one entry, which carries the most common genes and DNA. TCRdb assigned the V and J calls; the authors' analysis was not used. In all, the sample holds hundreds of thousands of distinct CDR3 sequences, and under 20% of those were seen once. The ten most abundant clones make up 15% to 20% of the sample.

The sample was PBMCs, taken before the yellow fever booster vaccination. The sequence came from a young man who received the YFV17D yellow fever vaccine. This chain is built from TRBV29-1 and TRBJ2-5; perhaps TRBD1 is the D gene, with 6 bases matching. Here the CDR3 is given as CSVELRGYQETQYF. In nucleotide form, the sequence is TGCAGCGTTGAACTTAGGGGGTACCAAGAGACCCAGTACTTC.